This TCR beta chain was sequenced for a study of shared clonotypes between healthy human individuals. Method: immunoSEQ multiplex PCR; TCRdb's copy keeps in-frame clones and lacks some. The sample carries about 2 million clones, approximately 94% recorded once. Germline loops: CDR1 SEHNR, CDR2 FQNEAQ (reference sequence). V dropped 7 bases and J dropped 5 bases, with 17 bases sitting between them. The CDR3 is 15 residues long. The naive CD8 subset, CD45RO-negative cells positively selected for CCR7, excluded terminally differentiated effector memory CD45RA+ cells. The clonotype comes from a man aged 18 to 29 in good health. The specimen sequenced was naive CD8+ T cells sorted from blood. The J gene is TRBJ2-2, the V gene TRBV7-9; D is possibly TRBD1 or TRBD2 (5 bases each). DNA for the CDR3: TGTGCCAGCACCCATTTACTAGGGGTTACCGGGGAGCTGTTTTTT. Protein: CASTHLLGVTGELFF.